Listed here are 29 T cell receptor beta chains from one sample, sequenced in a study of shared clonotypes between healthy human individuals. Repertoires were generated with immunoSEQ multiplex PCR, while TCRdb's copy carries only in-frame clones and drops some. Of over 1.4 million clones in the sample, over 95% are singletons; the top ten hold 1% to 1.5%. The sequenced sample consisted of naive CD4+ T cells sorted from blood. Subset specified: CD45RA+ positively selected. These receptors were taken from a man in his thirties or forties in good health.

The chain is built from TRBV5-4 and TRBJ2-7, with 8 bases fitting TRBD1. This CDR3 spans 13 amino acids. Germline lookup yields CDR1 SGHNT and CDR2 YYREEE (reference sequence). V lost 4 bases, J lost 5 bases, and 5 bases stayed unmatched. The CDR3 region is CASSMDRVHEQYF. The DNA for the CDR3 is TGTGCCAGCAGCATGGACAGGGTCCACGAGCAGTACTTC.

The chain employs TRBV5-1 and TRBJ2-7; maybe TRBD1 (6 bases). Germline V gives CDR1 SGHRS, CDR2 YFSETQ. The CDR3 length is 14 residues. Trimming stripped 3 bases from V and 7 bases from J, with 17 bases between. CDR3 nucleotides: TGCGCCAGCAGCTCCGGGACATTGGGGTGGGAGCAGTACTTC. It encodes CASSSGTLGWEQYF.

The chain is built from TRBV7-8 and TRBJ2-7, with 11 nucleotides matching TRBD2. The junction had 9 bases not matched to a gene; V was cut back by 4 bases and J by 7 bases. CDR3 length: 15 residues. Germline V gene lookup returns CDR1 SGHVS and CDR2 FQNEAQ. CDR3 coding DNA: TGTGCCAGCAGCTCGACTAGCGGGAACCCCTCTGAGCAGTACTTC. Its protein product is CASSSTSGNPSEQYF.

This rearrangement joins TRBV6-1 to TRBJ2-2; possible D gene TRBD2, 5 bases. V lost 6 bases and J lost 7, with 12 bases in between. The V gene's germline CDR1 is MNHNS and CDR2 SASEGT. The CDR3 runs 13 residues. The CDR3 loop is CASREAGLGELFF. The CDR3 DNA follows: TGTGCCAGCAGGGAGGCCGGCCTCGGGGAGCTGTTTTTT.

The rearrangement links TRBV19 to TRBJ2-1; TRBD1 matches at 9 bases. The CDR3 runs 17 residues. Germline CDR1 is LNHDA and CDR2 is SQIVND (reference sequence). The trim removed 5 bases at V and 4 bases at J, leaving 12 bases unmatched. This chain's CDR3 is CASSLQPGQGGYNEQFF. The CDR3 nucleotides read TGTGCCAGTAGTTTACAACCGGGACAGGGAGGGTACAATGAGCAGTTCTTC.

This chain connects TRBV7-8 to TRBJ2-3; D may be TRBD1 or TRBD2 (6 bases each). Germline V CDR1 and CDR2: SGHVS, FQNEAQ. This CDR3 region has 18 residues. Trimming took off 1 base at V and 3 bases at J, with 20 bases between the two ends. The CDR3 region is CASSLEGVLAGTTDTQYF. In nucleotides, the CDR3 is TGTGCCAGCAGCTTAGAGGGGGTTCTCGCGGGGACAACAGATACGCAGTATTTT.

This chain connects TRBV10-3 to TRBJ2-3, with D perhaps matching TRBD2 (5 bases). The CDR3 length is 12 residues. Trimming removed 8 bases from V and 4 bases from J, with 10 bases in between. Germline loops: CDR1 ENHRY, CDR2 SYGVKD. The CDR3 DNA is TGTGCCATCCGGGGTAGCTCAGATACGCAGTATTTT. This sequence encodes CAIRGSSDTQYF.

The chain uses TRBV5-1 and TRBJ2-7; 8 nucleotides line up with TRBD2. The CDR3 contains 14 residues. With V trimmed by 0 bases and J by 6 bases, 5 bases remained unmatched. CDR1 and CDR2 (germline): SGHRS, YFSETQ. The CDR3 nucleotides read TGCGCCAGCAGCTTGGATCGGGAGGGCAGCGAGCAGTACTTC. Amino acids: CASSLDREGSEQYF. The whole variable domain, remainder taken from reference TRBV5-1 and TRBJ2-7, is KAGVTQTPRYLIKTRGQQVTLSCSPISGHRSVSWYQQTPGQGLQFLFEYFSETQRNKGNFPGRFSGRQFSNSRSEMNVSTLELGDSALYLCASSLDREGSEQYFGPGTRLTVT.

The rearrangement joins TRBV21-1 to TRBJ2-2. TRBV21-1 is recorded as a pseudogene. The CDR3 contains 11 residues. CDR3 in DNA: TGTTGTGAGATCTGGGGCGGGGAGCTGTTTTTT. It specifies CCEIWGGELFF.

In this sample, this clone turned up once. The J gene is TRBJ1-4, the V gene TRBV5-4; D uncertain. The CDR3 runs to 13 residues. Germline V gene sequence: CDR1 SGHNT, CDR2 YYREEE (reference sequence). Trimming shortened V by 2 bases and J by 8 bases, and 10 bases separated the two germline ends. CDR3 nucleotide sequence: TGTGCCAGCAGCTTAATCTTTGGAGAAAAACTGTTTTTT. As protein: CASSLIFGEKLFF. The full variable domain, in which reference TRBV5-4 and TRBJ1-4 provide the parts outside the CDR3, is ETGVTQSPTHLIKTRGQQVTLRCSSQSGHNTVSWYQQALGQGPQFIFQYYREEENGRGNFPPRFSGLQFPNYSSELNVNALELDDSALYLCASSLIFGEKLFFGSGTQLSVL.

This clone was seen just once. The V gene is TRBV5-1, the J gene TRBJ2-3; D possibly uses TRBD1 or TRBD2 (5 bases each). Deletions cut 2 bases from V and 0 bases from J, with 10 bases between. The CDR3 runs 15 residues. The germline gives CDR1 SGHRS, CDR2 YFSETQ. CDR3: CASSFTGLSTDTQYF. In nucleotides, the CDR3 is TGCGCCAGCAGCTTTACGGGGCTTAGCACAGATACGCAGTATTTT.

The genes are TRBV30 and TRBJ2-1; a possible D gene is TRBD2 (5 bases). CDR1 is GTSNPN, CDR2 SVGIG, per germline (reference sequence). This CDR3 is built from 11 residues. Deletions cut 1 base from V and 10 bases from J, with 8 bases between. The CDR3 is CAWSGRFEQFF. The DNA for the CDR3 is TGTGCCTGGAGTGGGAGGTTCGAGCAGTTCTTC.

J is TRBJ2-1 and V is TRBV7-2; maybe TRBD1 (6 bases). The V gene's germline CDR1 is SGHTA and CDR2 FQGNSA. The CDR3 consists of 14 residues. V dropped 3 bases and J dropped 8 bases, with 14 bases sitting between them. In DNA form, the CDR3 reads TGTGCCAGCAGCTTCGGCCAGGGGTCACATGAGCAGTTCTTC. Its translation: CASSFGQGSHEQFF.

V gene TRBV5-1 combines with J gene TRBJ2-1; 9 nucleotides line up with TRBD2. V lost 4 bases to trimming and J lost 3 bases; unmatched junction nucleotides: 5. In germline, CDR1 is SGHRS, CDR2 YFSETQ. The CDR3 is made up of 15 amino acids. CDR3 loop: CASSPRLAVYNEQFF. The CDR3 region has the DNA TGCGCCAGCAGCCCCAGACTAGCGGTCTACAATGAGCAGTTCTTC.

The genes are TRBV5-4 and TRBJ2-2, with 7 positions matching TRBD1. The CDR3 spans 16 residues. Trimming at V came to 4 bases and at J to 7 bases, leaving 13 bases not matched to a gene. Germline V gene sequence: CDR1 SGHNT, CDR2 YYREEE (reference sequence). The DNA of the CDR3 is TGTGCCAGCAGCCCCTACCCGACAGGGACGGACGGGGAGCTGTTTTTT. Translating it yields CASSPYPTGTDGELFF.

Points on this clone: This CDR3 is also generated by other DNA sequences in the sample. The chain has TRBV5-1 and TRBJ2-1; 7 positions agree with TRBD2. J lost 1 base, V lost 0 bases, and 7 bases had no gene match. The CDR3 covers 17 residues. Germline CDR1 and CDR2: SGHRS and YFSETQ. The CDR3 nucleotides are TGCGCCAGCAGCTTGGGTGGGCTAGCGGATTCCTACAATGAGCAGTTCTTC. Encoded protein: CASSLGGLADSYNEQFF.

The rearrangement uses TRBV7-2 and TRBJ1-4; D is uncertain. Germline V gene data show CDR1 as SGHTA and CDR2 as FQGNSA. Trimming stripped 1 base from V and 3 bases from J, with 9 bases between. The CDR3 is made up of 15 amino acids. The CDR3 bases are TGTGCCAGCAGCTTAGTTCTGCTGGCTAATGAAAAACTGTTTTTT. Its protein is CASSLVLLANEKLFF. Supplemented by reference TRBV7-2 and TRBJ1-4, the full variable domain reads GAGVSQSPSNKVTEKGKDVELRCDPISGHTALYWYRQSLGQGLEFLIYFQGNSAPDKSGLPSDRFSAERTGGSVSTLTIQRTQQEDSAVYLCASSLVLLANEKLFFGSGTQLSVL.

The chain carries TRBV7-9 and TRBJ2-7; D is possibly TRBD1 or TRBD2 (5 bases each). Germline V gives CDR1 SEHNR, CDR2 FQNEAQ (reference sequence). The V gene lost 4 bases and the J gene lost 4 bases, with 17 bases spanning the gap. CDR3 length: 15 residues. The CDR3 reads CASSSTGRKSYEQYF. The DNA for the CDR3 is TGTGCCAGCAGCTCGACGGGGCGTAAATCTTACGAGCAGTACTTC.

The chain carries TRBV28 and TRBJ2-3; D is unresolved. The germline V gene encodes CDR1 MDHEN and CDR2 SYDVKM. The CDR3 spans 13 residues. V was cut by 5 bases and J by 0 bases, with 6 bases left in between. The CDR3 reads CASSDTSTDTQYF. The CDR3, as DNA: TGTGCCAGCAGTGACACTAGCACAGATACGCAGTATTTT.

The rearrangement joins TRBV25-1 to TRBJ2-7; TRBD1 might be the D (6 bases). There are 13 residues in the CDR3. Germline-derived CDR1 and CDR2 are MGHDK and SYGVNS. Trimming shortened V by 8 bases and J by 1 base, and 12 bases separated the two germline ends. The CDR3 region is CASEGVGSYEQYF. In DNA, the CDR3 is TGTGCCAGCGAGGGGGTCGGATCCTACGAGCAGTACTTC.

The rearrangement links TRBV2 to TRBJ2-4; perhaps D is TRBD1 or TRBD2 (5 bases each). The CDR3 runs to 14 residues. V dropped 3 bases and J dropped 4 bases, with 10 bases sitting between them. Germline V gene sequence: CDR1 SNHLY, CDR2 FYNNEI. The CDR3 loop reads CASSDPGRKNIQYF. CDR3 DNA sequence: TGTGCCAGCAGTGACCCGGGACGGAAAAACATTCAGTACTTC.

This clone was found once. The rearrangement uses TRBV10-1 and TRBJ2-7, with TRBD2 matching 12 bases. Germline CDR1 WNHNN, CDR2 SYGVQD (reference sequence). This CDR3 is 14 amino acids long. The ends lost 5 bases at V and 6 bases at J; junction bases unmatched: 5. The CDR3 bases are TGCGCCAGCAGTTCTAGCGGGAGGGCCTCCGAGCAGTACTTC. As protein: CASSSSGRASEQYF.

The rearrangement joins TRBV12-2 to TRBJ2-3; the table gives TRBD2 as D, unverified against the DNA. TRBV12-2 corresponds to a pseudogene. The CDR3 is 18 amino acids. For the CDR3, the DNA is TGTGCAAGTCGCTTCATTTATGGACTGGACCATCAGACAGATACGCAGTATTTT. Encoded protein: CASRFIYGLDHQTDTQYF.

The V gene is TRBV27, the J gene TRBJ1-3; D gene ambiguous. The CDR3 is 12 residues long. Germline V lookup: CDR1 MNHEY, CDR2 SMNVEV (reference sequence). Trimming removed 8 bases from V and 0 bases from J, with 5 bases in between. CDR3 residues: CASWNSGNTIYF. The CDR3 DNA reads as TGTGCCAGCTGGAACTCTGGAAACACCATATATTTT.

On this clone: The same CDR3 can be traced to other DNA sequences in this sample. The CDR3: CASSLGQGETEAFF. CDR3 coding DNA: TGCGCCAGCAGCTTGGGACAGGGAGAAACTGAAGCTTTCTTT. The V and J genes are TRBV5-1 and TRBJ1-1, with TRBD1 matching over 7 bases. CDR3 length: 14 amino acids. In germline, CDR1 is SGHRS, CDR2 YFSETQ. The V gene end was trimmed by 0 bases and the J gene end by 5 bases; junction bases not matched to a gene: 4.

This chain joins TRBV5-5 and TRBJ1-5; 7 bases fit TRBD1. The germline V gene encodes CDR1 SGHKS and CDR2 YYEKEE (reference sequence). V lost 4 bases and J lost 10; bases outside the gene matches: 11. CDR3 length equals 14 residues. DNA for the CDR3: TGTGCCAGCAGCCTAGAAGGGGGCTTATTTCCCCAGCATTTT. Translating it yields CASSLEGGLFPQHF.

This clone is a singleton in its sample. The chain couples TRBV7-9 to TRBJ2-2; 7 positions match TRBD1. Losses at the gene ends were 3 bases for V and 5 bases for J; bases not matched to a gene: 6. This CDR3 region has 15 residues. Germline CDR1 is SEHNR and CDR2 is FQNEAQ (reference sequence). The CDR3 spells CASSFKGAQTGELFF. CDR3 in DNA: TGTGCCAGCAGCTTCAAGGGGGCGCAGACCGGGGAGCTGTTTTTT.

The chain recombines TRBV2 with TRBJ2-1; 11 bases align to TRBD2. This CDR3 region has 16 residues. The V gene end was trimmed by 7 bases and the J gene end by 5 bases; junction bases not matched to a gene: 10. The germline gives CDR1 SNHLY, CDR2 FYNNEI. The chain's CDR3 is CASKVVLAGVDNEQFF. CDR3 nucleotide sequence: TGTGCCAGCAAGGTGGTACTAGCGGGAGTCGACAATGAGCAGTTCTTC.

This rearrangement joins TRBV19 to TRBJ2-1, with D possibly being TRBD2 (6 bases). This CDR3 comprises 12 residues. Germline CDR1 reads LNHDA; CDR2 reads SQIVND (reference sequence). The V end was cut by 7 bases, the J end by 7 bases, with 11 bases between. The CDR3 sequence is CASTSSVNEQFF. The DNA of the CDR3 is TGTGCCAGTACATCTAGCGTGAATGAGCAGTTCTTC. Full variable domain (outside the CDR3, taken from reference TRBV19 and TRBJ2-1): DGGITQSPKYLFRKEGQNVTLSCEQNLNHDAMYWYRQDPGQGLRLIYYSQIVNDFQKGDIAEGYSVSREKKESFPLTVTSAQKNPTAFYLCASTSSVNEQFFGPGTRLTVL.